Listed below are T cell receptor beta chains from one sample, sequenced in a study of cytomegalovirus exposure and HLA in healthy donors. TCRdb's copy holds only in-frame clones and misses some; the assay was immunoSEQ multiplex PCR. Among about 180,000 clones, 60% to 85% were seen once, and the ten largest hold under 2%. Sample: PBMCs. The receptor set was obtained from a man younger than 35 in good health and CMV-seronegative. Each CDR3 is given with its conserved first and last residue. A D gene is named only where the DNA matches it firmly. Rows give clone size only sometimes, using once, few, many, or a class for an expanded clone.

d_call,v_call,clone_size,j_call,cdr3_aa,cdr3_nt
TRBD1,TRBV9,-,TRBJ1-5,CASSSTGNSNQPQHF,TGTGCCAGCAGCTCGACAGGGAATAGCAATCAGCCCCAGCATTTT
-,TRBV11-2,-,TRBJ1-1,CASSPIGGTTEAFF,TGTGCCAGCAGTCCCATCGGAGGGACCACTGAAGCTTTCTTT
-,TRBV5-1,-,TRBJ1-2,CASSLAGQPNYGYTF,TGCGCCAGCAGCTTGGCCGGACAACCTAACTATGGCTACACCTTC
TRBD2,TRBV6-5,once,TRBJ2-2,CASSYSRTSRTGELFF,TGTGCCAGCAGTTACTCGCGGACTAGCCGTACCGGGGAGCTGTTTTTT
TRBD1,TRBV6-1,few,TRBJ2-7,CASSFRGTGRYEQYF,TGTGCCAGCAGTTTTAGGGGGACAGGGCGCTACGAGCAGTACTTC
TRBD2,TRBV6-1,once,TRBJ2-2,CASSDGSGGTGELFF,TGTGCCAGCAGTGACGGTAGCGGGGGGACCGGGGAGCTGTTTTTT
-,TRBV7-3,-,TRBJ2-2,CASSSSSRDTRTGELFF,TGTGCCAGCAGCTCCTCCTCCCGGGACACTCGCACCGGGGAGCTGTTTTTT
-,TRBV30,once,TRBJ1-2,CAWSSGPLVNYGYTF,TGTGCCTGGAGTAGCGGGCCTCTAGTTAACTATGGCTACACCTTC
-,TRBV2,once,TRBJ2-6,CASLRDSGANVLTF,TGTGCCAGCCTACGGGACTCTGGGGCCAACGTCCTGACTTTC
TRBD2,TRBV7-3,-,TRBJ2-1,CASQAGGPYNEQFF,TGTGCCAGTCAAGCGGGGGGCCCCTACAATGAGCAGTTCTTC
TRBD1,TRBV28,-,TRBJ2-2,CASSLGGQGANTGELFF,TGTGCCAGCAGTTTGGGGGGACAGGGGGCGAACACCGGGGAGCTGTTTTTT
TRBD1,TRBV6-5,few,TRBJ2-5,CASRNPGQTETQYF,TGTGCCAGCAGAAACCCGGGACAGACGGAGACCCAGTACTTC
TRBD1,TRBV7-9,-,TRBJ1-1,CASSGTGPSLKNGEAFF,TGTGCCAGCAGCGGGACAGGTCCCAGTCTGAAGAATGGTGAAGCTTTCTTT
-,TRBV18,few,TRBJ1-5,CASSPVPDQPQHF,TGTGCCAGCTCACCTGTCCCGGATCAGCCCCAGCATTTT
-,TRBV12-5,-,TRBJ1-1,CASGLAFGGVNTEAFF,TGTGCTAGTGGTTTGGCGTTCGGGGGGGTGAACACTGAAGCTTTCTTT
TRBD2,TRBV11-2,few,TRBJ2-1,CASSLDLAGLNEQFF,TGTGCCAGCAGCTTAGATCTAGCGGGATTGAATGAGCAGTTCTTC
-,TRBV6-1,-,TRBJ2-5,CASSYGETQYF,TGTGCCAGCAGTTACGGGGAGACCCAGTACTTC
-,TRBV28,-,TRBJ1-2,CASSLRRGFGYTF,TGTGCCAGCAGTTTACGGCGGGGTTTTGGCTACACCTTC
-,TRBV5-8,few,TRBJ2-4,CASSLAAGQGGNIQYF,TGTGCCAGCAGCTTGGCCGCCGGCCAAGGGGGAAACATTCAGTACTTC
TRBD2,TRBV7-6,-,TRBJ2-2,CASSPAGGRTGELFF,TGTGCCAGCAGCCCCGCGGGGGGACGAACCGGGGAGCTGTTTTTT
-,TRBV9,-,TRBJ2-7,CASSVVPQSYEQYF,TGTGCCAGCAGCGTAGTGCCACAGTCCTACGAGCAGTACTTC
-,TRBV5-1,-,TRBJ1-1,CASSLANSARVEAFF,TGCGCCAGCAGCTTGGCCAATTCCGCCAGGGTGGAAGCTTTCTTT
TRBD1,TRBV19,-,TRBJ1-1,CASRRQGADTEAFF,TGTGCCAGTAGGAGACAGGGGGCGGACACTGAAGCTTTCTTT
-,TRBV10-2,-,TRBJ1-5,CASSESSRDKGNQPQHF,TGCGCCAGCAGTGAGTCGAGTAGGGACAAGGGGAATCAGCCCCAGCATTTT
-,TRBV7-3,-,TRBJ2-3,CASSLLGADTQYF,TGTGCCAGCAGCCTTCTCGGAGCAGATACGCAGTATTTT
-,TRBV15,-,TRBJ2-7,CATSRDRAAYEQYF,TGTGCCACCAGCAGAGACAGGGCTGCCTACGAGCAGTACTTC
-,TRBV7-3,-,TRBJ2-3,CASSRVSTQYF,TGTGCCAGCAGCCGCGTTAGTACGCAGTATTTT
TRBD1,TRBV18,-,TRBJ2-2,CASSRQGARELFF,TGTGCCAGCTCACGACAGGGGGCGAGGGAGCTGTTTTTT
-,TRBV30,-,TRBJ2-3,CALGAASTDTQYF,TGTGCCTTGGGGGCTGCTAGCACAGATACGCAGTATTTT
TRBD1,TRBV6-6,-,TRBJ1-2,CASSRDRVNYGYTF,TGTGCCAGCAGTAGGGACAGAGTTAACTATGGCTACACCTTC
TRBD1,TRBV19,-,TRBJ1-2,CASRTEGTGEYGYTF,TGTGCCAGTAGGACTGAAGGGACAGGAGAATATGGCTACACCTTC
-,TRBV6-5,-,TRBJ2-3,CASSYLSTDTQYF,TGTGCCAGCAGTTACCTTAGCACAGATACGCAGTATTTT
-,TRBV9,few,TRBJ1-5,CASSGQAAGPQHF,TGTGCCAGCAGCGGGCAGGCAGCAGGGCCCCAGCATTTT
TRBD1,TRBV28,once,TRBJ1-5,CASKVTGTGNQPQHF,TGTGCCAGCAAAGTCACTGGGACAGGGAATCAGCCCCAGCATTTT
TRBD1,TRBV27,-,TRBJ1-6,CASSQGAGNSPLHF,TGTGCCAGCAGTCAGGGGGCTGGTAATTCACCCCTCCACTTT
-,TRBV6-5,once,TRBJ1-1,CASSWNPTVEAFF,TGTGCCAGCAGTTGGAACCCTACAGTTGAAGCTTTCTTT
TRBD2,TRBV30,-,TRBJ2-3,CAWSGGTSGSPPGADTQYF,TGTGCCTGGAGTGGGGGGACTAGCGGATCTCCCCCTGGGGCGGATACGCAGTATTTT
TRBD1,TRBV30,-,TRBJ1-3,CAWSATPGGQWWRNTIYF,TGTGCCTGGAGTGCGACCCCAGGGGGGCAATGGTGGAGAAACACCATATATTTT
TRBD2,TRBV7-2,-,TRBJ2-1,CASSLLLAGGLYNEQFF,TGTGCCAGCAGCTTATTGTTAGCGGGGGGGCTCTACAATGAGCAGTTCTTC
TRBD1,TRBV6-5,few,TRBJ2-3,CASSSGTADTQYF,TGTGCCAGCAGTTCAGGGACAGCAGATACGCAGTATTTT
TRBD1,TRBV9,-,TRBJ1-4,CASSVRDSQREKLFF,TGTGCCAGCAGCGTCCGGGACAGCCAACGAGAAAAACTGTTTTTT
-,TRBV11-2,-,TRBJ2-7,CASSFPAGVSYEQYF,TGTGCCAGCAGCTTCCCAGCAGGGGTCTCCTACGAGCAGTACTTC
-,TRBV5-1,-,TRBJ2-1,CASSLVLEKRLNEQFF,TGCGCCAGCAGCTTGGTACTAGAAAAGAGACTCAATGAGCAGTTCTTC
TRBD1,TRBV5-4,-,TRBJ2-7,CASSPRQGDFGEQYF,TGTGCCAGCAGCCCTCGACAGGGCGACTTTGGAGAGCAGTACTTC
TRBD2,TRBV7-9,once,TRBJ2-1,CASSLSAGVHEQFF,TGTGCCAGCAGCCTCTCGGCGGGAGTACATGAGCAGTTCTTC
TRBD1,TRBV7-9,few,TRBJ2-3,CASSLTGKTDTQYF,TGTGCCAGCAGCTTGACAGGGAAAACAGATACGCAGTATTTT
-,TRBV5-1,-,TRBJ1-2,CASSLDRPNYGYTF,TGCGCCAGCAGCTTGGACAGGCCGAACTATGGCTACACCTTC
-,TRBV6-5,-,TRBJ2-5,CASSSGKTQYF,TGTGCCAGCAGTTCGGGGAAGACCCAGTACTTC
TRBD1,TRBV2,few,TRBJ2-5,CASCRTGRIQETQYF,TGTGCCAGCTGTAGGACAGGGAGAATCCAAGAGACCCAGTACTTC
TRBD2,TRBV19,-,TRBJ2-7,CASSRAGGRAPYEQYF,TGTGCCAGTAGTAGGGCCGGCGGGAGGGCCCCCTACGAGCAGTACTTC